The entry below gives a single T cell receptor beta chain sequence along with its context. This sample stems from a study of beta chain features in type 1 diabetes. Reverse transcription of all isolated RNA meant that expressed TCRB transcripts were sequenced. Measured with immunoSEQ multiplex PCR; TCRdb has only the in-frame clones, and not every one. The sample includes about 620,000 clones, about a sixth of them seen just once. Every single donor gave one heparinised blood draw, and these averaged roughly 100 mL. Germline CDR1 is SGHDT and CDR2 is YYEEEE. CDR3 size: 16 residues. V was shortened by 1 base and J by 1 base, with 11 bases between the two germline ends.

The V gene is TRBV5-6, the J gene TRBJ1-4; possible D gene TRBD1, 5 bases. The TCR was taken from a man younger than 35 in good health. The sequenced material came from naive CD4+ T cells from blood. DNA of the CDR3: TGTGCCAGCAGCTTGTCAGGGATCGGAACTAATGAAAAACTGTTTTTT. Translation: CASSLSGIGTNEKLFF.